The 22 T cell receptor beta chains presented below share a single source sample, sequenced in a study of preoperative IRX-2 immunotherapy in early breast cancer. Treatment denoted: preoperative locoregional IRX-2 cytokine immunotherapy. Method: immunoSEQ multiplex PCR; TCRdb's copy keeps in-frame clones and lacks some. There are tens of thousands of clones in the sample; 90% occur only once, and 9.8% lies in the top ten. Sample acquisition took place from a patient treated with IRX-2 immunotherapy. These receptor sequences come from a human donor with breast cancer.

The chain has TRBV4-3 and TRBJ1-2; D possibly corresponds to TRBD1 (5 bases). In germline, CDR1 is LGHNA, CDR2 YSLEER. The CDR3 is 16 residues long. Trimming left V 0 bases short and J 6 bases short, with 17 bases between. The CDR3 DNA sequence: TGCGCCAGCAGCCAAGAGTTTGGGGCCATAAGGAATGGCTACACCTTC. It specifies CASSQEFGAIRNGYTF.

This sequence joins TRBV7-8 and TRBJ1-5; D remains ambiguous. Germline CDR1 reads SGHVS; CDR2 reads FQNEAQ. The CDR3 has 14 amino acids. With 5 bases removed from V and 7 bases from J, the gap between germline ends came to 15 bases. CDR3 DNA sequence: TGTGCCAGCAGCACCGGACTGGAACAACAGCCCCAGCATTTT. It translates to CASSTGLEQQPQHF.

This sequence joins TRBV18 and TRBJ2-3; D gene uncertain. Between the trimmed V and J ends, which lost 6 bases and 6 bases, there was a span of 7 bases. The CDR3 sequence is 11 residues long. Germline CDR1 KGHSH, CDR2 LQKENI. CDR3 sequence (DNA): TGTGCCAGCTCCGCCGGTGATACGCAGTATTTT. Translation gives CASSAGDTQYF.

The V and J genes are TRBV18 and TRBJ2-2, with D perhaps matching TRBD1 (6 bases). This CDR3 is built from 15 residues. Per the germline V gene, CDR1 is KGHSH and CDR2 is LQKENI. The V end was cut by 3 bases, the J end by 3 bases, with 11 bases between. Here the CDR3 reads CASSPLQGDTGELFF. In DNA form, the CDR3 reads TGTGCCAGCTCACCCCTACAGGGAGACACCGGGGAGCTGTTTTTT.

The V call is TRBV28, the J call TRBJ2-3; weak D call: TRBD2 (6 bases). The V gene lost 2 bases and the J gene lost 5 bases, with 17 bases spanning the gap. Germline lookup yields CDR1 MDHEN and CDR2 SYDVKM. This CDR3 region has 16 residues. The CDR3 reads CASSLGGGGGLDTQYF. CDR3 in DNA: TGTGCCAGCAGTTTAGGAGGTGGTGGGGGGTTAGATACGCAGTATTTT.

The CDR3, as DNA: TGTGCCAGCTATTCCCGGGACGGTCATACCTACAATGAGCAGTTCTTC. This codes for CASYSRDGHTYNEQFF. This chain joins TRBV27 and TRBJ2-1; either TRBD1 or TRBD2 may fit D (5 bases each). The germline gives CDR1 MNHEY, CDR2 SMNVEV (reference sequence). The CDR3 covers 16 residues. V lost 8 bases and J lost 2, with 19 bases in between.

V and J are TRBV5-1 and TRBJ2-5; 7 bases match TRBD1. CDR1 is SGHRS and CDR2 is YFSETQ in the germline V gene. CDR3 size: 16 residues. Germline trimming cut 2 bases from V and 4 bases from J; bases unmatched to any gene: 11. The chain's CDR3 is CASSLEPGQWVETQYF. The DNA of the CDR3 is TGCGCCAGCAGCTTAGAACCGGGACAGTGGGTAGAGACCCAGTACTTC.

The V gene is TRBV11-2, the J gene TRBJ1-1, with 8 bases aligning to TRBD1. V shed 1 base, J shed 10 bases, and the junction held 2 bases outside the gene matches. Germline lookup yields CDR1 SGHAT and CDR2 FQNNGV. CDR3 length: 12 amino acids. CDR3 sequence (DNA): TGTGCCAGCAGCTTAGGGACAGGGTTAGCTTTCTTT. This codes for CASSLGTGLAFF.

The chain employs TRBV5-6 and TRBJ2-7; a weak D match, TRBD2 (7 bases). Germline CDR1 is SGHDT and CDR2 is YYEEEE. The CDR3 loop spans 17 amino acids. V was clipped by 0 bases and J by 3 bases, with 19 bases between them. CDR3 bases: TGTGCCAGCAGCTTGGTGGGGGGGCCCACCCTACTCTACGAGCAGTACTTC. Its translation is CASSLVGGPTLLYEQYF.

This clone was detected only a few times. The chain couples TRBV19 to TRBJ1-1; no definite D call. CDR1 LNHDA and CDR2 SQIVND come from the germline V gene (reference sequence). The CDR3 is 14 amino acids. V gave up 7 bases and J gave up 4 bases, with 16 bases separating them. This CDR3 reads CASNRPGLGTEAFF. DNA of the CDR3: TGTGCCAGTAATCGACCGGGCTTGGGCACTGAAGCTTTCTTT.

The chain is built from TRBV5-1 and TRBJ2-7, with 12 bases matching TRBD1. The CDR3 runs 14 residues. Germline V gives CDR1 SGHRS, CDR2 YFSETQ. The V segment lost 4 bases and the J segment 4 bases; nucleotides outside the gene matches: 3. CDR3 loop: CASSPGQGAYEQYF. The CDR3 bases are TGCGCCAGCAGCCCGGGACAGGGGGCTTACGAGCAGTACTTC.

With respect to this clone: Compared with germline, one end of the junction differs, possibly owing to a read error. The CDR3 here is CASSYIRGSNEQYF. CDR3 nucleotides: TGTGCCAGCAGTTACATCAGGGGATCTAACGAGCAGTACTTC. The gene calls are TRBV10-3 and TRBJ2-7; a weak D match, TRBD1 (6 bases). The CDR3 has 14 amino acids. The V gene's germline CDR1 is ENHRY and CDR2 SYGVKD.

Here the CDR3 DNA reads TGTGCCAGCAGCCTGGGACAGGGGTATGGCTACACCTTC. Its protein product is CASSLGQGYGYTF. The V and J genes are TRBV27 and TRBJ1-2; 10 nucleotides align to TRBD1. Germline lookup yields CDR1 MNHEY and CDR2 SMNVEV (reference sequence). The CDR3 runs 13 residues. V lost 6 bases to trimming and J lost 5 bases; unmatched junction nucleotides: 3.

This clone was seen once. The chain joins TRBV5-4 to TRBJ2-1; 9 bases agree with TRBD2. CDR1 is SGHNT and CDR2 is YYREEE in the germline V gene (reference sequence). The CDR3 length is 15 residues. With V trimmed by 4 bases and J by 2 bases, 4 bases remained unmatched. The DNA of the CDR3 is TGTGCCAGCAGCCCTAGCGGGGCAGCCTACAATGAGCAGTTCTTC. This translates into CASSPSGAAYNEQFF. The full variable domain, its missing parts supplied by reference TRBV5-4 and TRBJ2-1, is ETGVTQSPTHLIKTRGQQVTLRCSSQSGHNTVSWYQQALGQGPQFIFQYYREEENGRGNFPPRFSGLQFPNYSSELNVNALELDDSALYLCASSPSGAAYNEQFFGPGTRLTVL.

The chain couples TRBV30 to TRBJ1-2; TRBD1 aligns across 8 bases. Trimming cost V 8 bases and J 4 bases; bases outside gene matches: 6. The length of the CDR3 is 12 residues. CDR1 is GTSNPN, CDR2 SVGIG, per germline (reference sequence). The CDR3 sequence is CAVGQESYGYTF. CDR3 nucleotides: TGTGCCGTGGGACAGGAGTCCTATGGCTACACCTTC. Full variable domain (remainder filled in from reference TRBV30 and TRBJ1-2): SQTIHQWPATLVQPVGSPLSLECTVEGTSNPNLYWYRQAAGRGLQLLFYSVGIGQISSEVPQNLSASRPQDRQFILSSKKLLLSDSGFYLCAVGQESYGYTFGSGTRLTVV.

This chain joins TRBV11-3 and TRBJ2-1; 10 nucleotides align to TRBD1. CDR1 SGHNT and CDR2 YENEEA come from the germline V gene. This CDR3 contains 14 residues. J was trimmed by 6 bases and V by 4 bases; bases with no gene match: 3. The CDR3 region has the DNA TGTGCCAGCAGCTCGGGACAGGGGTTCAATGAGCAGTTCTTC. Protein sequence: CASSSGQGFNEQFF.

V gene TRBV11-3 combines with J gene TRBJ2-1; 10 bases are a match to TRBD1. V shed 5 bases and J 3 bases; nucleotides not matched to a gene: 1. The CDR3 covers 14 residues. Germline-derived CDR1 and CDR2 are SGHNT and YENEEA. The CDR3 loop reads CASSGTGVYNEQFF. In nucleotides, the CDR3 is TGTGCCAGCAGCGGGACAGGGGTCTACAATGAGCAGTTCTTC.

This chain links TRBV11-3 with TRBJ2-5; 10 bases agree with TRBD1. There are 16 residues in the CDR3. The trim removed 4 bases at V and 5 bases at J, leaving 10 bases unmatched. Germline loops: CDR1 SGHNT, CDR2 YENEEA. The CDR3 loop reads CASSSGVTGQGETQYF. CDR3 bases: TGTGCCAGCAGCTCAGGGGTAACGGGACAGGGGGAGACCCAGTACTTC.

V and J are TRBV27 and TRBJ1-6; D gene uncertain. The CDR3 runs to 15 residues. Germline CDR1 MNHEY, CDR2 SMNVEV (reference sequence). The V gene lost 5 bases and the J gene lost 4 bases, with 12 bases spanning the gap. The DNA for the CDR3 is TGTGCCAGCAGTACCATCTCGGGATATAATTCACCCCTCCACTTT. It translates to CASSTISGYNSPLHF.

V and J are TRBV10-1 and TRBJ2-1, with D unresolved. The germline CDR1 and CDR2 sequences are WNHNN and SYGVQD (reference sequence). The V and J ends lost 3 bases and 10 bases respectively, with 16 bases between them. The CDR3 contains 14 residues. The CDR3 region is CASSDALGVREQFF. The CDR3 bases are TGCGCCAGCAGTGACGCTCTAGGAGTCCGGGAGCAGTTCTTC.

The chain carries TRBV11-2 and TRBJ2-3, with D hard to call. The CDR3 loop spans 12 amino acids. V gave up 7 bases and J gave up 0 bases, with 5 bases separating them. From germline, CDR1 is SGHAT and CDR2 FQNNGV. This CDR3 is CASKASTDTQYF. CDR3 coding DNA: TGTGCCAGCAAAGCAAGCACAGATACGCAGTATTTT. Drawing the rest from reference TRBV11-2 and TRBJ2-3, the complete variable domain is EAGVAQSPRYKIIEKRQSVAFWCNPISGHATLYWYQQILGQGPKLLIQFQNNGVVDDSQLPKDRFSAERLKGVDSTLKIQPAKLEDSAVYLCASKASTDTQYFGPGTRLTVL.

This chain connects TRBV19 to TRBJ2-2; 7 bases fit TRBD2. The CDR3 is 15 amino acids. V was pared by 5 bases and J by 4 bases, with 7 bases of the junction left unmatched. Germline loops: CDR1 LNHDA, CDR2 SQIVND (reference sequence). The chain's CDR3 is CASSSAGVGTGELFF. CDR3 sequence (DNA): TGTGCCAGTAGTTCTGCGGGGGTGGGCACCGGGGAGCTGTTTTTT.